The clone carrying this TCR beta chain was found many times. The sample originates from a study of blood T cell repertoires in COVID-19. Sequencing was performed with immunoSEQ multiplex PCR; in TCRdb, only in-frame clones are kept and a portion is missing. The repertoire includes approximately 300,000 clones, around 86% of them detected once, and less than 11% sits in the top ten. Individuals aged about 18 to 90 years were recruited from 24 US areas. Each recovered donor of Cohort 3 presented with two negative PCRs, clearance, or symptom resolution. The ends lost 4 bases at V and 0 bases at J; junction bases unmatched: 2. Germline loops: CDR1 SGHAT, CDR2 FQNNGV. This CDR3 has 15 residues.

The rearrangement links TRBV11-2 to TRBJ2-2, with TRBD1 matching over 7 bases. The TCR comes from a young woman who had recovered from COVID-19. The source material was PBMCs or T cells enriched from blood (not recorded which). DNA for the CDR3: TGTGCCAGCAGCTGGGGGACAGCGAACACCGGGGAGCTGTTTTTT. Translation gives CASSWGTANTGELFF.